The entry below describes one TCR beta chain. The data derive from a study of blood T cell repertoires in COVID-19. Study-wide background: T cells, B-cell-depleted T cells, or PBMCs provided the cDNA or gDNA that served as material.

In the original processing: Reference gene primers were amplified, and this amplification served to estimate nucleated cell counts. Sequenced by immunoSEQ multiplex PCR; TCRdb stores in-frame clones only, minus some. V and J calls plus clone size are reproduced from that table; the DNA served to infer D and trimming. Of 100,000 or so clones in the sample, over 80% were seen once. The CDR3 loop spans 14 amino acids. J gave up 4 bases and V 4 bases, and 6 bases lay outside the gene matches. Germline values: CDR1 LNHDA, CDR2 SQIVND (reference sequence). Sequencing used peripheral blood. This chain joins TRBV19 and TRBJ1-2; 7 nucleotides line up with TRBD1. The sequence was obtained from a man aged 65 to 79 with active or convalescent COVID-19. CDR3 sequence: CASSTATGIYGYTF. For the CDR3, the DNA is TGTGCCAGTAGTACCGCGACAGGGATCTATGGCTACACCTTC.